The clone carrying this T cell receptor beta chain has at least ten counts. This sample was taken from a study of early T cells in non-severe SARS-CoV-2 infection. CDR1 and CDR2 (germline): MGHDK, SYGVNS. The CDR3 covers 15 residues. Trimming took off 6 bases at V and 4 bases at J, with 13 bases between the two ends. TCRdb passed the 5' RACE reads through MiXCR, listing each CDR3 protein once. The data hold some 25,000 distinct CDR3 sequences, with 3.5% to 5.5% observed a single time. Sequenced: whole blood. This clonotype was sampled from an adult who was a healthcare worker with PCR-confirmed SARS-CoV-2 infection or an uninfected control (not recorded which). The chain combines TRBV25-1 with TRBJ2-6, with TRBD2 as a possible D gene (6 bases). CDR3 in amino acids: CASSQPGEGANVLTF. CDR3 bases: TGTGCCAGCAGCCAGCCGGGGGAAGGGGCCAACGTCCTGACTTTC.